A selection of T cell receptor beta chains follows, all from one sample in a study of human T cells and chemical hapten exposure. TCRdb redid the calling of the RACE reads with MiXCR, one entry per CDR3 protein. The data contain some 45,000 distinct CDR3 sequences, just under 9% of them singletons. Here the sequenced sample was whole blood, taken in connection with sensitization to the hapten diphenylcyclopropenone (DPC). The receptors were gathered from a middle-aged woman with alopecia areata. Some clones in this sample may be carry-over from other donors' samples. CDR3s include the opening cysteine and the closing phenylalanine or tryptophan. The order of the fields is J gene, V gene, clone size, D gene, CDR3 DNA, CDR3 protein. D genes are given only for firm matches. The size of a clone is reported for some rows only, either as once, few or many, or as a class for expanded clones.

TRBJ1-5	TRBV20-1	many	TRBD1	TGCAGTGCTAGGCGAAAACCAAAGACAGGGAGTAATCAGCCCCAGCATTTT	CSARRKPKTGSNQPQHF
TRBJ2-7	TRBV6-2/TRBV6-3	many	-	TGTGCCAGCAGTTACTCGAAGAAATATTCGACAGGACGACAATACGAGCAGTACTTC	CASSYSKKYSTGRQYEQYF
TRBJ2-1	TRBV4-2	many	-	TGTGCCAGCAGCCTACCGGGACAAATAAACAATGAGCAGTTCTTC	CASSLPGQINNEQFF
TRBJ2-7	TRBV25-1	many	-	TGTGCCAGCCGGGACACTCCCTACGAGCAGTACTTC	CASRDTPYEQYF
TRBJ2-3	TRBV28	many	-	TGTGCCAGCAGTTTGGTGTCAGTCACAGATACGCAGTATTTT	CASSLVSVTDTQYF
TRBJ2-7	TRBV5-1	many	-	TGCGCCAGCGGGGAGTCCTACGAGCAGTACTTC	CASGESYEQYF
TRBJ1-1	TRBV5-6	many	-	TGTGCCAGCAGCCGTAACATGAACACTGAAGCTTTCTTT	CASSRNMNTEAFF
TRBJ1-1	TRBV5-1	many	-	TGCGCCAGCAGCCGGAGGACCGATCCCTTCGGGAAGGACACTGAAGCTTTCTTT	CASSRRTDPFGKDTEAFF
TRBJ2-7	TRBV11-2	many	-	TGTGCCAGCAGCTTAGGCAGGCTCGACGAGCAGTACTTC	CASSLGRLDEQYF
TRBJ1-2	TRBV19	many	-	TGTGCCAGTAGTATGCGGTCGGATGGCTACACCTTC	CASSMRSDGYTF
TRBJ2-7	TRBV6-2/TRBV6-3	many	TRBD2	TGTGCCAGCAGGGGACTAGCGGGGAGCACTTACGAGCAGTACTTC	CASRGLAGSTYEQYF
TRBJ1-1	TRBV2	few	-	TGTGCCAGCAGTGGTGAGGGCAGGAACACTGAAGCTTTCTTT	CASSGEGRNTEAFF
TRBJ2-1	TRBV5-1	many	-	TGCGCCAGCAGCTTGGCCGGGGAAGACAATGAGCAGTTCTTC	CASSLAGEDNEQFF
TRBJ2-1	TRBV4-2	-	-	TGTGCCAGCAGCCAAGGGTGGAATGAGCAGTTCTTC	CASSQGWNEQFF
TRBJ2-3	TRBV6-5	many	-	TGTGCCAGCAGTTACTCGACCCATCGGGCAGGTTGGGGCCCAGATACGCAGTATTTT	CASSYSTHRAGWGPDTQYF
TRBJ1-1	TRBV5-1	many	-	TGCGCCAGCAGCTTGGTAGGGAAATTAGTGAACACTGAAGCTTTCTTT	CASSLVGKLVNTEAFF
TRBJ2-3	TRBV20-1	many	-	TGCAGTGCTCGAAGGGGGGCAGATACGCAGTATTTT	CSARRGADTQYF
TRBJ2-5	TRBV2	-	-	TGTGCCAGCAATCGTCGGAGTACAGGTGGTTCTGGGTTAGCAGAGACCCAGTACTTC	CASNRRSTGGSGLAETQYF
TRBJ2-7	TRBV6-2/TRBV6-3	many	TRBD1	TGTGCCAGCAGTTACTCAGCGACAGGGGTGTACGAGCAGTACTTC	CASSYSATGVYEQYF
TRBJ2-1	TRBV29-1	many	TRBD2	TGCAGCGTTAACCCTCGACTAAGCGGGGACCCTTATGAGCAGTTCTTC	CSVNPRLSGDPYEQFF
TRBJ2-3	TRBV4-1	-	-	TGCGCCAGCAGCCAAGGGGTGCAAGATACGCAGTATTTT	CASSQGVQDTQYF
TRBJ1-1	TRBV12-5	many	-	TGTGCTAGTGGTTTGCTCCTAGAGACTGAAGCTTTCTTT	CASGLLLETEAFF
TRBJ1-6	TRBV20-1	many	-	TGCAGTGCTAGAGCCCGACAGTCTAATTCACCCCTCCACTTT	CSARARQSNSPLHF
TRBJ2-1	TRBV18	many	TRBD2	TGTGCCAGCTCACCCGCGGGGGAGAGCTCCTACAATGAGCAGTTCTTC	CASSPAGESSYNEQFF
TRBJ2-6	TRBV19	many	-	TGTGCCAGTAGTATAGGCCCCCTTAAGGGGCCTAGGGTTGGGGCCAACGTCCTGACTTTC	CASSIGPLKGPRVGANVLTF
TRBJ2-7	TRBV4-1	-	TRBD2	TGCGCCAGCAGCCAAGAGCGGAGCGGGGGGGCGGCCTACGAGCAGTACTTC	CASSQERSGGAAYEQYF
TRBJ2-5	TRBV5-6	-	TRBD1	TGTGCCAGCAGCTTGATGGGACAGGGGGACCAAGAGACCCAGTACTTC	CASSLMGQGDQETQYF
TRBJ2-1	TRBV3-1	many	TRBD2	TGTGCCAGCAGCTCCCGGGGAGCGGGGGTCGGGAATGAGCAGTTCTTC	CASSSRGAGVGNEQFF
TRBJ2-5	TRBV2	many	-	TGTGCCAGCAGTGGAGGTGTACGAGAGACCCAGTACTTC	CASSGGVRETQYF
TRBJ2-4	TRBV27	many	-	TGTGCCGGAGGCCGACTAGCCAAAAACATTCAGTACTTC	CAGGRLAKNIQYF
TRBJ2-7	TRBV20-1	-	-	TGCAGTGCTAGAGATGTAAGGGCCGTTAGAAGCTCCTACGAGCAGTACTTC	CSARDVRAVRSSYEQYF
TRBJ2-1	TRBV2	many	TRBD1	TGTGCCAGCAGAGCCGGGACAGGGCGTACGAATGAGCAGTTCTTC	CASRAGTGRTNEQFF
TRBJ2-3	TRBV5-4	few	TRBD2	TGTGCCAGCAGTACGAGCGGGGGCACAGATACGCAGTATTTT	CASSTSGGTDTQYF
TRBJ2-5	TRBV27	-	TRBD2	TGTGCCAGCAGCAAAGCGGGGCGGGAGACCCAGTACTTC	CASSKAGRETQYF
TRBJ1-5	TRBV6-2/TRBV6-3	many	-	TGTGCCACCCGATCAACAGGGTGGAGCAATCAGCCCCAGCATTTT	CATRSTGWSNQPQHF
TRBJ1-1	TRBV12-3/TRBV12-4	-	-	TGTGCCAGCAGACTTATGTCGACAGGTGAAGCTTTCTTT	CASRLMSTGEAFF
TRBJ1-1	TRBV27	many	-	TGTGCCAGCATCGGCCTATTTGACAGGCCTACCACTGAAGCTTTCTTT	CASIGLFDRPTTEAFF
TRBJ2-7	TRBV4-1	many	-	TGCGCCAGCAGCCAAAGCCCCTTGGGCGGAGACTCCTACGAGCAGTACTTC	CASSQSPLGGDSYEQYF
TRBJ1-5	TRBV20-1	many	-	TGCAGTGCTAAATCACACGGCGGGGTAGAGTTCGACAATCAGCCCCAGCATTTT	CSAKSHGGVEFDNQPQHF
TRBJ2-2	TRBV6-2/TRBV6-3	-	-	TGTGCCAGCAGTTATCACTCCAACACCGGGGAGCTGTTTTTT	CASSYHSNTGELFF
TRBJ1-3	TRBV19	-	-	TGTGCCAGTAGTATCAGGACAGACTCTGGAAACACCATATATTTT	CASSIRTDSGNTIYF
TRBJ1-5	TRBV6-6	-	-	TGTGCCAGCAGTTATTCGGGTAGGGTGAGCAATCAGCCCCAGCATTTT	CASSYSGRVSNQPQHF
TRBJ1-1	TRBV19	many	-	TGTGCCAGTAGTACCACCCCCACGGGCGCTGCTTTCTTT	CASSTTPTGAAFF